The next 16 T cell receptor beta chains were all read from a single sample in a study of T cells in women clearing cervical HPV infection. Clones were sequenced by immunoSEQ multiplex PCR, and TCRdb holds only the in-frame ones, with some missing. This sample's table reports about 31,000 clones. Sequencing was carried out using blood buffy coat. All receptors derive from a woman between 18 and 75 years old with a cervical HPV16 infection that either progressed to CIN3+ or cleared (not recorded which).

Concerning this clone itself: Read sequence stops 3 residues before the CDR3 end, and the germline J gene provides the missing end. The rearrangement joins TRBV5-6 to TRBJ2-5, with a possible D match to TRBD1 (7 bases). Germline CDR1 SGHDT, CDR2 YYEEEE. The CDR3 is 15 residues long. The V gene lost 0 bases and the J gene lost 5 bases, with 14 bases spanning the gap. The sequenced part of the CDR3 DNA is TGTGCCAGCAGCTTGGCCTGGAGGGGGCGGGAGACC. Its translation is CASSLAWRGRET. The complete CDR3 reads CASSLAWRGRETQYF.

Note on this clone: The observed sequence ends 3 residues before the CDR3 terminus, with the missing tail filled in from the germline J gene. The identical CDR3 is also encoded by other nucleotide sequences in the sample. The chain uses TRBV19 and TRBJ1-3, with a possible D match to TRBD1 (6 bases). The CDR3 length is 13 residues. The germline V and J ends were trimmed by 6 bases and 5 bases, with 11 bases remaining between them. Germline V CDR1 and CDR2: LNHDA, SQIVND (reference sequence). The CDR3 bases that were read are TGTGCCAGTAGCCTTACAGGGCGAAACACC. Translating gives CASSLTGRNT. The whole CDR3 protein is CASSLTGRNTIYF.

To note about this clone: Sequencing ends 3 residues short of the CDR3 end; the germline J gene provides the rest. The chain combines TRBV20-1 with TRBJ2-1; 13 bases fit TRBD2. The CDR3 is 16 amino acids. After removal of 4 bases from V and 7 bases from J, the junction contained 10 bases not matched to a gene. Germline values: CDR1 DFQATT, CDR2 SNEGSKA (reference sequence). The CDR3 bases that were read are TGCAGTGCTAAGAGCCTTACTAGCGGGGGGGCGAATGAG. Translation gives CSAKSLTSGGANE. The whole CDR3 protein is CSAKSLTSGGANEQFF.

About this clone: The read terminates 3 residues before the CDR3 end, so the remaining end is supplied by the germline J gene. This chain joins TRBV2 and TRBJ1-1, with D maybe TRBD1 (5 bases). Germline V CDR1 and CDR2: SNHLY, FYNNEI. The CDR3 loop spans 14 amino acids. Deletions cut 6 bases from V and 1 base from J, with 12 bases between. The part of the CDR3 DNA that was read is TGTGCCAGCAGAGCCTTCACAGGGAACACTGAA. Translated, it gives CASRAFTGNTE. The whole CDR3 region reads CASRAFTGNTEAFF.

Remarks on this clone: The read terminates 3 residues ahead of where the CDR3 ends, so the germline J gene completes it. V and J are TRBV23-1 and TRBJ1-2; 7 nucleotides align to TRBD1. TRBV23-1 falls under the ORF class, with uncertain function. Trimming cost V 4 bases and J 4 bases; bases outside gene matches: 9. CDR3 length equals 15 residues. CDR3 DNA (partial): TGCGCCAGCAGTCTATTGGACAGGAACCCCTATGGC. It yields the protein CASSLLDRNPYG. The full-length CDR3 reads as CASSLLDRNPYGYTF.

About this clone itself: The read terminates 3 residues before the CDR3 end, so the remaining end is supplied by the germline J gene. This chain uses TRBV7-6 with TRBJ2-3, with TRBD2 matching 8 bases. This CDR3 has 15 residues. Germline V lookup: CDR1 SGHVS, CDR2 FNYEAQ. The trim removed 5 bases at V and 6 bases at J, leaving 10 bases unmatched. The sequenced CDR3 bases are TGTGCCAGCAGCCGTGTCGGGACTAGTAAGGATACG. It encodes CASSRVGTSKDT. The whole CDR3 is CASSRVGTSKDTQYF.

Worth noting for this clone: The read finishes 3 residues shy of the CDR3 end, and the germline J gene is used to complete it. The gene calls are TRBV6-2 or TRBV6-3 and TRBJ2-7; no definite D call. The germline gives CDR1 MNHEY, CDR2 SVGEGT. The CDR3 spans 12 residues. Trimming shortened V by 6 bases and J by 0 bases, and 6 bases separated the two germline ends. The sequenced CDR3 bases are TGTGCCAGCAGCTCTACCTCCTACGAG. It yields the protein CASSSTSYE. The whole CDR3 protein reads CASSSTSYEQYF.

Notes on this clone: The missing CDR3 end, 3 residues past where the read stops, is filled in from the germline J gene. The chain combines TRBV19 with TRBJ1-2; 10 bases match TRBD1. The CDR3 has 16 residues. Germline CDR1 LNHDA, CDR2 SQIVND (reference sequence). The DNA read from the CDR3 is TGTGCCAGTAGTGGGAGGGACAGGGGTGCCTACAATGAA. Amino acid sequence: CASSGRDRGAYNE. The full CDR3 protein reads CASSGRDRGAYNEYTF.

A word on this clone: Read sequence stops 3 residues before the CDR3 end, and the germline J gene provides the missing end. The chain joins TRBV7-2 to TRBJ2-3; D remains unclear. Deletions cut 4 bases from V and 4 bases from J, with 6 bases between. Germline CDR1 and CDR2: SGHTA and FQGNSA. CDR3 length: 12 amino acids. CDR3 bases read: TGTGCCAGCAGCTCGTTAGCAGATACG. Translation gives CASSSLADT. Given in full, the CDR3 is CASSSLADTQYF.

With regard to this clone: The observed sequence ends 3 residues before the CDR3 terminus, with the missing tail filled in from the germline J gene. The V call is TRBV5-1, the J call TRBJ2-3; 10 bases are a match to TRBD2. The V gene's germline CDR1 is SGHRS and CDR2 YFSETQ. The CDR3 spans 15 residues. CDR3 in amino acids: CASSLSGTSVETQYF. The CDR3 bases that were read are TGCGCCAGCAGTTTGAGCGGGACTAGCGTAGAGACG. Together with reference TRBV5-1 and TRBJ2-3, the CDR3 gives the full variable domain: KAGVTQTPRYLIKTRGQQVTLSCSPISGHRSVSWYQQTPGQGLQFLFEYFSETQRNKGNFPGRFSGRQFSNSRSEMNVSTLELGDSALYLCASSLSGTSVETQYFGPGTRLTVL.

The sequenced part of the CDR3 DNA is TGTGCCTGGAGGCCAGGGGGTGAAAAG. It codes for CAWRPGGEK. The whole CDR3 protein is CAWRPGGEKLFF. The chain couples TRBV30 to TRBJ2-2; 7 bases agree with TRBD1. The observed sequence ends 3 residues before the CDR3 terminus, with the missing tail filled in from the germline J gene. The V gene's germline CDR1 is GTSNPN and CDR2 SVGIG (reference sequence). CDR3 length: 12 amino acids.

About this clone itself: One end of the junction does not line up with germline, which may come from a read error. The CDR3 DNA, read in part, is TGCGTCAGCAGCCAAGCGGGACTAGACACGTGCACAGATACG. Amino acids: CVSSQAGLDTCTDT. In full, the CDR3 reads CVSSQAGLDTCTDTQYF. V is TRBV4-2 and J is TRBJ2-3; 8 nucleotides agree with TRBD2. With the read ending 3 residues before the CDR3 end, the germline J gene is used to fill in that end. Germline CDR1 reads LGHNA; CDR2 reads YNFKEQ. CDR3 length equals 17 residues.

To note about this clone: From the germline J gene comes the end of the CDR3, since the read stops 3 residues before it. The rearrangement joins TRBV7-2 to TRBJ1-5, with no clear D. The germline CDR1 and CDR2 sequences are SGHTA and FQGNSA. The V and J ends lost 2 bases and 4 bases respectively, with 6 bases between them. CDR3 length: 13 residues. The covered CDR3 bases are TGTGCCAGCAGCTTAAGCGTAAATCAGCCC. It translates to CASSLSVNQP. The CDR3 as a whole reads CASSLSVNQPQHF.

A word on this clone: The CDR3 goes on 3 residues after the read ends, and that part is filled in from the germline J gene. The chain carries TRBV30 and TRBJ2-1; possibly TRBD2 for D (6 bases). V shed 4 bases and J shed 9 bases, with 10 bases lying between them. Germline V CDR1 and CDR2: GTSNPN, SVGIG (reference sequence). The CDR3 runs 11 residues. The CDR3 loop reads CAWTKGLEQFF. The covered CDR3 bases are TGTGCCTGGACGAAGGGACTTGAG.

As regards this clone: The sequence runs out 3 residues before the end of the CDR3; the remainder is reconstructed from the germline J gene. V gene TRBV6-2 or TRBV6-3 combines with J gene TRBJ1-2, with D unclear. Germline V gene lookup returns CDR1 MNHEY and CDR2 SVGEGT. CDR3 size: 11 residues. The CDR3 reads CASSSAYDYTF. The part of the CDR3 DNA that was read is TGTGCCAGCAGTTCTGCCTACGAC.

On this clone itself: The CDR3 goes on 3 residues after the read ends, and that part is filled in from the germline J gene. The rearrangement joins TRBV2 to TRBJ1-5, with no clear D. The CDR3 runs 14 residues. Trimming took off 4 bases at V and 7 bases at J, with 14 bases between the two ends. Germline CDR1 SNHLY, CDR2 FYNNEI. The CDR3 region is CASSGQAPGQPQHF. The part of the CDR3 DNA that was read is TGTGCCAGCAGTGGCCAGGCTCCGGGGCAGCCC.